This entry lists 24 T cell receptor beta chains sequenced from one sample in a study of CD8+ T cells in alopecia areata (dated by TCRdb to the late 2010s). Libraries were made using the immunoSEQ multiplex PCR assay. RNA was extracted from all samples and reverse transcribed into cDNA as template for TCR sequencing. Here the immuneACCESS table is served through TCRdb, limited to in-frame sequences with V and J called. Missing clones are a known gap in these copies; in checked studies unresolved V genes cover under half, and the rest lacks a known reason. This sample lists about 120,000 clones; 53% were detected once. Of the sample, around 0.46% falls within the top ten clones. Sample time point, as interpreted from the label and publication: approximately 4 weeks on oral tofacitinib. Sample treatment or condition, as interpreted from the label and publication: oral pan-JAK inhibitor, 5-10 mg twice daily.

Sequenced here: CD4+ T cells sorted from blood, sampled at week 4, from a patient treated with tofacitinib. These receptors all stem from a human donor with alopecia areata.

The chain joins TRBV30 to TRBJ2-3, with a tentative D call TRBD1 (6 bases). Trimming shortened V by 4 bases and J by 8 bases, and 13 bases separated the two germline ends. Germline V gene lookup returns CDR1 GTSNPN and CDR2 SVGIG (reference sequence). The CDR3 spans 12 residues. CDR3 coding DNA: TGTGCCTGGAAGCAGACAGGCTTTACGCAGTATTTT. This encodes CAWKQTGFTQYF.

CDR3 in amino acids: CASSFQGSGSAFF. The CDR3 nucleotides read TGTGCCAGCAGCTTCCAGGGGAGCGGTTCGGCTTTCTTT. This sequence joins TRBV5-4 and TRBJ1-1, with a possible D match to TRBD1 (6 bases). Trimming shortened V by 2 bases and J by 11 bases, and 16 bases separated the two germline ends. CDR3 length: 13 residues. Germline loops: CDR1 SGHNT, CDR2 YYREEE (reference sequence).

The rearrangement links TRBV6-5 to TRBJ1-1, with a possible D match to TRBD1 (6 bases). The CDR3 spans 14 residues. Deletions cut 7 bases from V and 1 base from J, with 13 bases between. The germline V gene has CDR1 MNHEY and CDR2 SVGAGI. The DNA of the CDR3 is TGTGCCAGCACCGTTAGGGGGGCGAACACTGAAGCTTTCTTT. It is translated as CASTVRGANTEAFF.

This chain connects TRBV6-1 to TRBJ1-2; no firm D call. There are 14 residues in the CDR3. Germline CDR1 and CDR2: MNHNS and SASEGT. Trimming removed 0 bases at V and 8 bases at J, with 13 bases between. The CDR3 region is CASSEAGGVKGYTF. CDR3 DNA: TGTGCCAGCAGTGAAGCCGGCGGAGTGAAAGGCTACACCTTC.

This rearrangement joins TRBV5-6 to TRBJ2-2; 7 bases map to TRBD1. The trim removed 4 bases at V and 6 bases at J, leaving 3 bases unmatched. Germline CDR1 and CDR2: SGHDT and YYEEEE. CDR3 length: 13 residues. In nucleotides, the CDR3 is TGTGCCAGCAGCAACAGGGGAGCCGGGGAGCTGTTTTTT. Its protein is CASSNRGAGELFF.

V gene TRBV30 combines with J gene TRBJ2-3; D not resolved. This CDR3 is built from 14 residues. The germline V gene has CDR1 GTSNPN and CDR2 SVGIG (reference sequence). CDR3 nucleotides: TGTGCGGTGGGATCACCCGATGGCACAGATACGCAGTATTTT. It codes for CAVGSPDGTDTQYF.

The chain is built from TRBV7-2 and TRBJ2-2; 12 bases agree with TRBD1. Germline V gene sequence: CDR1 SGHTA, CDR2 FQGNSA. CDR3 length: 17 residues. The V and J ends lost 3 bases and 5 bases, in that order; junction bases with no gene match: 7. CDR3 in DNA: TGTGCCAGCAGCTTCGCCGGGACAGGGGGCCGGACCGGGGAGCTGTTTTTT. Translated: CASSFAGTGGRTGELFF.

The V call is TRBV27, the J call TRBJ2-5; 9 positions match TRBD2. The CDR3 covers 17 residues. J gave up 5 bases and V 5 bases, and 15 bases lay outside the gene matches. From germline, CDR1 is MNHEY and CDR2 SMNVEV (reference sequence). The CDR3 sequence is CASSRDGSGGMIETQYF. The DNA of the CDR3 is TGTGCCAGCAGTCGGGATGGTAGCGGGGGTATGATTGAGACCCAGTACTTC.

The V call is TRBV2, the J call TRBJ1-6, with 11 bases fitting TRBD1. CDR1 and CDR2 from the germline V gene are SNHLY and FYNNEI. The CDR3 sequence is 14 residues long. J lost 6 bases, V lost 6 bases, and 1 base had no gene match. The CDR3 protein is CASSGTGGNSPLHF. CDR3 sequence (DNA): TGTGCCAGCAGCGGGACAGGGGGTAATTCACCCCTCCACTTT. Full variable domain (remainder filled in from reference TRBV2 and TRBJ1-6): EPEVTQTPSHQVTQMGQEVILRCVPISNHLYFYWYRQILGQKVEFLVSFYNNEISEKSEIFDDQFSVERPDGSNFTLKIRSTKLEDSAMYFCASSGTGGNSPLHFGNGTRLTVT.

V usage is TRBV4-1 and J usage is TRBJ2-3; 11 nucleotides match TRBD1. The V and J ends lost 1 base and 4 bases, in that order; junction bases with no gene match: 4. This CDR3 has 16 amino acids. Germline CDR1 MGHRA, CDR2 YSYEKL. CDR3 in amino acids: CASSQVPGQGADTQYF. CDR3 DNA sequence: TGCGCCAGCAGCCAAGTCCCGGGACAGGGGGCAGATACGCAGTATTTT.

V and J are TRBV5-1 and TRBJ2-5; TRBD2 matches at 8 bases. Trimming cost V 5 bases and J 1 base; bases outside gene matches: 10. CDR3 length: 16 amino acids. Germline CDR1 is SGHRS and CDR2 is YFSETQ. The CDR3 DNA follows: TGCGCCAGCAGGAAACTCGGGCGGGAGGTCCAAGAGACCCAGTACTTC. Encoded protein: CASRKLGREVQETQYF. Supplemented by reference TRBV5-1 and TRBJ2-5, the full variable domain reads KAGVTQTPRYLIKTRGQQVTLSCSPISGHRSVSWYQQTPGQGLQFLFEYFSETQRNKGNFPGRFSGRQFSNSRSEMNVSTLELGDSALYLCASRKLGREVQETQYFGPGTRLLVL.

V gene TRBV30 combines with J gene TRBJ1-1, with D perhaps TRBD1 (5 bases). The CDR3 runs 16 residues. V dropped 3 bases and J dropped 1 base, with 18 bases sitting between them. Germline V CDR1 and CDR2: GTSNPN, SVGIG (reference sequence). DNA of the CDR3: TGTGCCTGGAGCGACCTCGGGAGGGGAACGAACACTGAAGCTTTCTTT. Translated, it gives CAWSDLGRGTNTEAFF.

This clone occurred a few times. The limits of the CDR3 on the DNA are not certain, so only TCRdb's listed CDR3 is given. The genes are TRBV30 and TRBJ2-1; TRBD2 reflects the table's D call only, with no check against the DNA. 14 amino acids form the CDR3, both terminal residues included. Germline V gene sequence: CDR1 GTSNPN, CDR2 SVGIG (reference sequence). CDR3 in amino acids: CAWSGVAGGIPRFF.

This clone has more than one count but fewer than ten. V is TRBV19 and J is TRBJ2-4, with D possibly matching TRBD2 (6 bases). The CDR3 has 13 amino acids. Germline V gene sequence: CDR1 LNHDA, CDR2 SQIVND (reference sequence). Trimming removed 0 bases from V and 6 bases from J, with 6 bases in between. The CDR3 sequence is CASSIEEGNIQYF. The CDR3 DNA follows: TGTGCCAGTAGTATAGAGGAGGGAAACATTCAGTACTTC.

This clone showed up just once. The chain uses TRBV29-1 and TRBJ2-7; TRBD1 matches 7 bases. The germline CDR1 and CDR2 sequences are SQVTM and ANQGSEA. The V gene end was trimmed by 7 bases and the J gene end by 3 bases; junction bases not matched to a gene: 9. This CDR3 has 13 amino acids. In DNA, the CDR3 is TGCAGCGGCCTGACCGCAGGGGGCTACGAGCAGTACTTC. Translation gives CSGLTAGGYEQYF.

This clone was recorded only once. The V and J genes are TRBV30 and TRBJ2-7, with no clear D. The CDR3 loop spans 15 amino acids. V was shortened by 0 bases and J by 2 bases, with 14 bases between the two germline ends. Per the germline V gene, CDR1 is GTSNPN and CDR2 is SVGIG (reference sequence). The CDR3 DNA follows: TGTGCCTGGAGTGTATTGGCCCGTCCTCCCTACGAGCAGTACTTC. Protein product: CAWSVLARPPYEQYF. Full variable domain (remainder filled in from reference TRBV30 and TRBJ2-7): SQTIHQWPATLVQPVGSPLSLECTVEGTSNPNLYWYRQAAGRGLQLLFYSVGIGQISSEVPQNLSASRPQDRQFILSSKKLLLSDSGFYLCAWSVLARPPYEQYFGPGTRLTVT.

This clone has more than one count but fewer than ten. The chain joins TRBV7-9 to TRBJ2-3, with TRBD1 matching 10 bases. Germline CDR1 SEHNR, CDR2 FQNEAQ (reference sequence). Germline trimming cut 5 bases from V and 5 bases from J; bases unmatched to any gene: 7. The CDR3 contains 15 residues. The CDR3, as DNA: TGTGCCAGCAGCAACCGACAGGGGGCCGGAGATACGCAGTATTTT. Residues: CASSNRQGAGDTQYF. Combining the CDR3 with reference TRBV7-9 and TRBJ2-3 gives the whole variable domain DTGVSQNPRHKITKRGQNVTFRCDPISEHNRLYWYRQTLGQGPEFLTYFQNEAQLEKSRLLSDRFSAERPKGSFSTLEIQRTEQGDSAMYLCASSNRQGAGDTQYFGPGTRLTVL.

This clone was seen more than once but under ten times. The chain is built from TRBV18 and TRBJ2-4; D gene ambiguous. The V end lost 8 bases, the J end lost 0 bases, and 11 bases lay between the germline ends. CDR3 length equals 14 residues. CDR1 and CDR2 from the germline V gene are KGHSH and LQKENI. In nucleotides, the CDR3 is TGTGCCAGCACTGGGCAGTTAGCCAAAAACATTCAGTACTTC. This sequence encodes CASTGQLAKNIQYF.

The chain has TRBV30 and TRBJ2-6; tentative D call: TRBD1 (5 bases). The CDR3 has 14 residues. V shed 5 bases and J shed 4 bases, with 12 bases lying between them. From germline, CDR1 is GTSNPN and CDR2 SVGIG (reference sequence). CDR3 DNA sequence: TGTGCCTGGCAACAGGTTAGCGGGGCCAACGTCCTGACTTTC. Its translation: CAWQQVSGANVLTF.

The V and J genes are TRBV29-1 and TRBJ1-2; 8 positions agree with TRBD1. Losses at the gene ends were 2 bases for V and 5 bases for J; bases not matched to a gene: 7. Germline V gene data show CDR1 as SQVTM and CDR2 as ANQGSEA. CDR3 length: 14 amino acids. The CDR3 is CSVESQGALYGYTF. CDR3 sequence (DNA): TGCAGCGTTGAAAGTCAGGGGGCACTATATGGCTACACCTTC.

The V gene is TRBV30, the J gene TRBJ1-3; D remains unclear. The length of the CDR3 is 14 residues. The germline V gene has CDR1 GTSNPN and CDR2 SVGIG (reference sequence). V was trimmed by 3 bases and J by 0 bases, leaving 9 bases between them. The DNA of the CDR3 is TGTGCCTGGAGCGCAGTGGGCTCTGGAAACACCATATATTTT. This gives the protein CAWSAVGSGNTIYF.

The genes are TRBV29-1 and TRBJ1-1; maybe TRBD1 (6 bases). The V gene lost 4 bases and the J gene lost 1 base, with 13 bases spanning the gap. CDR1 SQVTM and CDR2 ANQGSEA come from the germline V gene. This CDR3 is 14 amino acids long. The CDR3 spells CSVGPRGGNTEAFF. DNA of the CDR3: TGCAGCGTTGGACCTAGGGGGGGGAACACTGAAGCTTTCTTT.

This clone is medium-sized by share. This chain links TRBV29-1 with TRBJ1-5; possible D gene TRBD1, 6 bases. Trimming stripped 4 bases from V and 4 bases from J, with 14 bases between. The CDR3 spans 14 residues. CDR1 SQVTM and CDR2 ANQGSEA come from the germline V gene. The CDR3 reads CSVVIAQGNQPQHF. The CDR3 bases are TGCAGCGTTGTGATAGCCCAGGGGAATCAGCCCCAGCATTTT.

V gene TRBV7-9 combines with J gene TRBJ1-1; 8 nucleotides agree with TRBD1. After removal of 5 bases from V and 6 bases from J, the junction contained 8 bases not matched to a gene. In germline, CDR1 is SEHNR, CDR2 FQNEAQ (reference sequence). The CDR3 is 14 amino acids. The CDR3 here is CASSLRTGIAEAFF. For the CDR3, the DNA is TGTGCCAGCAGCCTACGGACAGGGATCGCTGAAGCTTTCTTT.